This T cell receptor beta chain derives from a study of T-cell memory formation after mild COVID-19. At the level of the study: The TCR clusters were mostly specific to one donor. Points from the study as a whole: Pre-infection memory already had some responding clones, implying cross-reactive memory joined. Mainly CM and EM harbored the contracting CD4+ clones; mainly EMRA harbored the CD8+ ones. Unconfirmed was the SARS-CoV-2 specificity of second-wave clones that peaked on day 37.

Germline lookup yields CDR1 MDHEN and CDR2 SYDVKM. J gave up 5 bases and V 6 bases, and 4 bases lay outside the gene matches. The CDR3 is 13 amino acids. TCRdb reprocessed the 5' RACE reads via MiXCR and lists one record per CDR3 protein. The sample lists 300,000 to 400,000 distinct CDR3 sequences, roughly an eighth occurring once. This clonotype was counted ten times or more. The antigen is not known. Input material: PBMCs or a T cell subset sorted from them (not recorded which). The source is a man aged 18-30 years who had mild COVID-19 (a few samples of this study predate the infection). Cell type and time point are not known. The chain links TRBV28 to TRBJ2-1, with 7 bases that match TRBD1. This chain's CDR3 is CASRSTGDNEQFF. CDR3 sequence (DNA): TGTGCCAGCAGATCTACAGGGGACAATGAGCAGTTCTTC.